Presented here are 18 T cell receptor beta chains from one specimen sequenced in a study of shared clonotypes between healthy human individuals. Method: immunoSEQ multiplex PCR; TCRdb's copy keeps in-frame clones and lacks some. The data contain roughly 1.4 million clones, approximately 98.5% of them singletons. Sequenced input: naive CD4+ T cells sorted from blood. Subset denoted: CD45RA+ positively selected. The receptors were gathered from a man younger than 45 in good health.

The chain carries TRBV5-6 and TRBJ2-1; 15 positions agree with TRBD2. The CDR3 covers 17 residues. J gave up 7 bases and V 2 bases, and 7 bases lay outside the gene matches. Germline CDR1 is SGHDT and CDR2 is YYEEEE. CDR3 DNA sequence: TGTGCCAGCAGCTTACGGACTAGCGGGAGGGCCGGGAATGAGCAGTTCTTC. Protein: CASSLRTSGRAGNEQFF.

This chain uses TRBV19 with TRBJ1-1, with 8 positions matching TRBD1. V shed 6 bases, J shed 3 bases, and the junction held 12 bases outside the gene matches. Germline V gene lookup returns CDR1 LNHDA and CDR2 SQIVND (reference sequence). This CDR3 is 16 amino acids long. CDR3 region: CASRETGTGDYTEAFF. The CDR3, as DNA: TGTGCCAGTAGGGAGACCGGGACAGGAGATTACACTGAAGCTTTCTTT.

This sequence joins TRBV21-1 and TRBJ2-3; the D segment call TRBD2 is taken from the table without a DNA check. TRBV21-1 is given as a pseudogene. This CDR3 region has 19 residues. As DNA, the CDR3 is TGTGCCAGCAGCCTAAGGACTAGCGGAGGGGGAGTAGAAGCAGATACGCAGTATTTT. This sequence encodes CASSLRTSGGGVEADTQYF.

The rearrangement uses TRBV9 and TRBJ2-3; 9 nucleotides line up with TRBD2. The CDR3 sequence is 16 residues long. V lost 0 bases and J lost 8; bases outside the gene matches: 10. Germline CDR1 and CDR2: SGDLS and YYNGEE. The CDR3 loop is CASSVGLAGVGLTQYF. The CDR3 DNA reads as TGTGCCAGCAGCGTAGGATTAGCGGGAGTCGGCCTTACGCAGTATTTT.

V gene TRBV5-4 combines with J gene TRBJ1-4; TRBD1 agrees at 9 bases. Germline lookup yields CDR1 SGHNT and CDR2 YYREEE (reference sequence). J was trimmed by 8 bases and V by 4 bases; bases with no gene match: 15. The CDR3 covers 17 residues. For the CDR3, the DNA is TGTGCCAGCAGCGACGGGACAGGGCGAGAGGTCAGAGAAAAACTGTTTTTT. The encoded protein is CASSDGTGREVREKLFF.

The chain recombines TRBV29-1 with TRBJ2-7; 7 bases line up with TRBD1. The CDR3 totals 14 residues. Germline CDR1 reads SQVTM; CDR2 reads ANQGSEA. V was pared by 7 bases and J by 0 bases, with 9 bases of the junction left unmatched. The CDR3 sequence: CSASTGTASYEQYF. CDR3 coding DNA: TGCAGCGCCTCAACCGGGACAGCCTCCTACGAGCAGTACTTC.

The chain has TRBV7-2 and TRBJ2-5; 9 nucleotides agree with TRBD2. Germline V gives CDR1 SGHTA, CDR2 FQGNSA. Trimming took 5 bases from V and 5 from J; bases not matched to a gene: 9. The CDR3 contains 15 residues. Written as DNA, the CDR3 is TGTGCCAGCAGCGCATGGCGGGAGGGCCGTGAGACCCAGTACTTC. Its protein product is CASSAWREGRETQYF.

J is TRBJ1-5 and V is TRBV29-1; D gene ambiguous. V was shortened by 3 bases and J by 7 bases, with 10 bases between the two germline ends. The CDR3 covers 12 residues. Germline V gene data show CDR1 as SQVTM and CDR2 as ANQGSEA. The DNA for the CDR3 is TGCAGCGTTGAGGTGGGTGGGCAGCCCCAGCATTTT. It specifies CSVEVGGQPQHF. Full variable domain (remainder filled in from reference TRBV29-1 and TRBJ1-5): SAVISQKPSRDICQRGTSLTIQCQVDSQVTMMFWYRQQPGQSLTLIATANQGSEATYESGFVIDKFPISRPNLTFSTLTVSNMSPEDSSIYLCSVEVGGQPQHFGDGTRLSIL.

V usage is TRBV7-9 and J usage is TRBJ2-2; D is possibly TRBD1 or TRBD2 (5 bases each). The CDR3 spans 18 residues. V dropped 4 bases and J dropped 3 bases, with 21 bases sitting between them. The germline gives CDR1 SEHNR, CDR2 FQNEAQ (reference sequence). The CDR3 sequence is CASSSAGDQRTHTGELFF. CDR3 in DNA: TGTGCCAGCAGCTCCGCTGGGGACCAACGGACCCACACCGGGGAGCTGTTTTTT.

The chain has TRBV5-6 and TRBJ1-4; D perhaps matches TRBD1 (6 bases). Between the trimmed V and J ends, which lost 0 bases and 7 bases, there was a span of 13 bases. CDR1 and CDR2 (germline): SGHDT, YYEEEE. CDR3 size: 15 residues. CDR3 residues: CASSLATGFGEKLFF. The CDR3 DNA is TGTGCCAGCAGCTTGGCTACAGGGTTCGGTGAAAAACTGTTTTTT.

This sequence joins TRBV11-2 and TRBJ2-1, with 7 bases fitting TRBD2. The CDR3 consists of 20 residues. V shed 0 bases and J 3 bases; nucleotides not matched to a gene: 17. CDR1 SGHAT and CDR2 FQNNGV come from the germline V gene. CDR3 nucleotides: TGTGCCAGCAGCTTAGACGCCCGGGGAGGGCCTGCAAACCTCTACAATGAGCAGTTCTTC. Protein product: CASSLDARGGPANLYNEQFF.

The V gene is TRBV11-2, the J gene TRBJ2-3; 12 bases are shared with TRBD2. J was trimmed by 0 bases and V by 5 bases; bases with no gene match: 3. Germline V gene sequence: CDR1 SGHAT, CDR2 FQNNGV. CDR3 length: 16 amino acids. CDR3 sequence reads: CASSPGTSGSTDTQYF. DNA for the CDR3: TGTGCCAGCAGCCCCGGGACTAGCGGGAGCACAGATACGCAGTATTTT. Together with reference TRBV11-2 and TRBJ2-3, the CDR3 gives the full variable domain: EAGVAQSPRYKIIEKRQSVAFWCNPISGHATLYWYQQILGQGPKLLIQFQNNGVVDDSQLPKDRFSAERLKGVDSTLKIQPAKLEDSAVYLCASSPGTSGSTDTQYFGPGTRLTVL.

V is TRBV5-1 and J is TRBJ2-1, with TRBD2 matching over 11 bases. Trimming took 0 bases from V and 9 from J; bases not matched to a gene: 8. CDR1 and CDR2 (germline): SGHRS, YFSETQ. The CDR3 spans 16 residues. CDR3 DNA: TGCGCCAGCAGCTTGGGGGCTAGCGGGAGGCGAGTTGAGCAGTTCTTC. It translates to CASSLGASGRRVEQFF.

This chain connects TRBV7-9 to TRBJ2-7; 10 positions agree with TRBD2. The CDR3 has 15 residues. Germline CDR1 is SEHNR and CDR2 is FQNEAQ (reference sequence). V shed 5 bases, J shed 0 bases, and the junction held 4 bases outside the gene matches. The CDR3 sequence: CASSQGLASSYEQYF. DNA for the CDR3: TGTGCCAGCAGCCAGGGACTAGCGAGCTCCTACGAGCAGTACTTC. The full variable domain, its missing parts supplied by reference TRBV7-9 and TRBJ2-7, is DTGVSQNPRHKITKRGQNVTFRCDPISEHNRLYWYRQTLGQGPEFLTYFQNEAQLEKSRLLSDRFSAERPKGSFSTLEIQRTEQGDSAMYLCASSQGLASSYEQYFGPGTRLTVT.

CDR3 region: CASMKSSYNEQFF. In DNA form, the CDR3 reads TGTGCCAGCATGAAGAGCTCCTACAATGAGCAGTTCTTC. This chain joins TRBV6-1 and TRBJ2-1; D ambiguous. The CDR3 length is 13 residues. The germline V and J ends were trimmed by 7 bases and 0 bases, with 7 bases remaining between them. The germline gives CDR1 MNHNS, CDR2 SASEGT.

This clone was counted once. As DNA, the CDR3 is TGTGCCAGCAGCCAAATCGGGGGTAACTACAATGAGCAGTTCTTC. This translates into CASSQIGGNYNEQFF. J is TRBJ2-1 and V is TRBV5-5, with D perhaps matching TRBD2 (6 bases). The V end was cut by 4 bases, the J end by 3 bases, with 14 bases between. The CDR3 length is 15 residues. Germline V gene lookup returns CDR1 SGHKS and CDR2 YYEKEE (reference sequence).

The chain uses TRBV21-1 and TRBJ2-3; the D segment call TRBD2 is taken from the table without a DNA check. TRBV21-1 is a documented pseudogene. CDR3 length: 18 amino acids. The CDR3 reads CASSKARRDAPSTDTQYF. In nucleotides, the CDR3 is TGTGCCAGCAGCAAAGCCCGGAGGGACGCCCCTAGCACAGATACGCAGTATTTT.

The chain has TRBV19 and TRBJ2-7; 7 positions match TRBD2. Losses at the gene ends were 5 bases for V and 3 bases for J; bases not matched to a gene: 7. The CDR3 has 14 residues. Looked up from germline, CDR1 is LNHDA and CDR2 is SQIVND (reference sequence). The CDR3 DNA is TGTGCCAGTAGTGGGGGAGCGGGGAGCTACGAGCAGTACTTC. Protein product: CASSGGAGSYEQYF.